This T cell receptor (beta chain) was sequenced for a study of blood T cell repertoires in COVID-19. In the study overall: Samples representing acute and convalescent COVID-19 were sourced from the United States, Italy and Spain. The cDNA or gDNA used as material had been derived from T cells, B-cell-depleted T cells, or PBMCs.

The CDR3 runs to 18 residues. The junction had 7 bases not matched to a gene; V was cut back by 4 bases and J by 0 bases. The germline CDR1 and CDR2 sequences are KGHSH and LQKENI. How the authors handled the data: Reference gene primers were amplified, and this amplification served to estimate nucleated cell counts. The table came from immunoSEQ multiplex PCR; TCRdb's copy has only in-frame clones and leaves some out. V, J and clone size are those of that table, while D and trimming were read from the DNA. The sample includes tens of thousands of clones, about nine tenths of them seen just once. The sequence derives from a man aged 70 or older with active or convalescent COVID-19. This chain connects TRBV18 to TRBJ2-6; 9 nucleotides line up with TRBD1. Sequencing used peripheral blood. The CDR3 protein is CASSLSGTGSSGANVLTF. The CDR3 DNA reads TGTGCCAGCTCACTGAGTGGGACAGGGAGCTCTGGGGCCAACGTCCTGACTTTC. Using reference TRBV18 and TRBJ2-6 for the parts outside the CDR3, the full variable domain is NAGVMQNPRHLVRRRGQEARLRCSPMKGHSHVYWYRQLPEEGLKFMVYLQKENIIDESGMPKERFSAEFPKEGPSILRIQQVVRGDSAAYFCASSLSGTGSSGANVLTFGAGSRLTVL.